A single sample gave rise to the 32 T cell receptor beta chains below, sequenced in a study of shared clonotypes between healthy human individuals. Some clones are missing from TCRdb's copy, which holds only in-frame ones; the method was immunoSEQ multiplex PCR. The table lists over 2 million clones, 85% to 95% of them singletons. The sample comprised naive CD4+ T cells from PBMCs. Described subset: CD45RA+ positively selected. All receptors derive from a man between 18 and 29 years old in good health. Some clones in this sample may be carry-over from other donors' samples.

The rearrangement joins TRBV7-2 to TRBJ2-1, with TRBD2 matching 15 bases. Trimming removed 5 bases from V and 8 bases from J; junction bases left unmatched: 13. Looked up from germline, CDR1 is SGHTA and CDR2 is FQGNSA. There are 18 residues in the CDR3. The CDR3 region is CASSEAKGTSGRRDEQFF. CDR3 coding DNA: TGTGCCAGCAGCGAAGCCAAAGGGACTAGCGGGAGGAGGGATGAGCAGTTCTTC.

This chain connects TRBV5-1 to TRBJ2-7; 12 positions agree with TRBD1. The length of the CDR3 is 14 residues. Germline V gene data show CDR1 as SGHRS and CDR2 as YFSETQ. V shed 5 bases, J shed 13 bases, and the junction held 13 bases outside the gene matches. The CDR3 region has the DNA TGCGCCAGCAGACCCGGGACAGGGGGCGCGGGAGGTTACTTC. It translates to CASRPGTGGAGGYF.

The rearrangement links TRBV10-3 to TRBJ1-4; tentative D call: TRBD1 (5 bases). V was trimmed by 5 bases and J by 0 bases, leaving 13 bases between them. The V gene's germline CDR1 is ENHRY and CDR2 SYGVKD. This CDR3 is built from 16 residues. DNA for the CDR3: TGTGCCATCAGTAATCTCGGGGGAGCAACTAATGAAAAACTGTTTTTT. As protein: CAISNLGGATNEKLFF.

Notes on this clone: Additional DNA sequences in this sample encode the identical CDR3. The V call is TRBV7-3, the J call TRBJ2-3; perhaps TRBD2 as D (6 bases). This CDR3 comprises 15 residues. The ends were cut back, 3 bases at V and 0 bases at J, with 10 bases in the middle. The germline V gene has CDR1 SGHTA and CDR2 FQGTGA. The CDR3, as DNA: TGTGCCAGCAGCTTGGGAGGTACGAGCACAGATACGCAGTATTTT. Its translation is CASSLGGTSTDTQYF.

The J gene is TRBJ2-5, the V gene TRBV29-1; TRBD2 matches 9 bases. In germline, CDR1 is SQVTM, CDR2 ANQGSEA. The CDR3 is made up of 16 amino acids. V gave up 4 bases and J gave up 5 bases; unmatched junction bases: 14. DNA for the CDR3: TGCAGCGTTGTGAAGGTGCAAGGACTAGCGCTGGAGACCCAGTACTTC. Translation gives CSVVKVQGLALETQYF.

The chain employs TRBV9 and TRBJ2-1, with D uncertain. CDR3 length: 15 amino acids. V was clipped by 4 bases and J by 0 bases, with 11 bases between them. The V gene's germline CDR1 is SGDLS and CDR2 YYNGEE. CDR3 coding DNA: TGTGCCAGCAGCACTACAGTGAGCTCCTACAATGAGCAGTTCTTC. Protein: CASSTTVSSYNEQFF.

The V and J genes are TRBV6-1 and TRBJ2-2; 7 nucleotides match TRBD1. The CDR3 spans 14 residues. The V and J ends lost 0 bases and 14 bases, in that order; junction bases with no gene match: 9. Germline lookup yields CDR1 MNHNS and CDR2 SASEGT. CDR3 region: CASSEASLRTGLFF. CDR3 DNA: TGTGCCAGCAGTGAAGCCTCTCTCCGGACAGGTCTGTTTTTT.

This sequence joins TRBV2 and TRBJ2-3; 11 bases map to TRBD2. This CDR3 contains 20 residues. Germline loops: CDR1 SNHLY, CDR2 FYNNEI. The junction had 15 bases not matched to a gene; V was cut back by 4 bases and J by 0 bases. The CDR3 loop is CASSGFLAGGSRLSTDTQYF. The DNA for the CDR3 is TGTGCCAGCAGTGGATTCCTAGCGGGAGGCTCTCGGCTTAGCACAGATACGCAGTATTTT.

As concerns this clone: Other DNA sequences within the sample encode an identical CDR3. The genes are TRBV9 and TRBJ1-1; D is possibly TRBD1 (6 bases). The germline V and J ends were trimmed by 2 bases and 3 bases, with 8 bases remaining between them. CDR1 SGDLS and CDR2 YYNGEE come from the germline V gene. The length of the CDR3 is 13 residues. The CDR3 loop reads CASSVTGYTEAFF. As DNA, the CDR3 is TGTGCCAGCAGCGTGACAGGCTACACTGAAGCTTTCTTT. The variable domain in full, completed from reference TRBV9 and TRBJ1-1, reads DSGVTQTPKHLITATGQRVTLRCSPRSGDLSVYWYQQSLDQGLQFLIQYYNGEERAKGNILERFSAQQFPDLHSELNLSSLELGDSALYFCASSVTGYTEAFFGQGTRLTVV.

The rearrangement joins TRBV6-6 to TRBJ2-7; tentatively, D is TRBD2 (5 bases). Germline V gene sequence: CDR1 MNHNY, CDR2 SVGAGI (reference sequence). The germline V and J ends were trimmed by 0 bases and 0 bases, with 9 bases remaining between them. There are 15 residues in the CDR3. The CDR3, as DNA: TGTGCCAGCAGTTACTCCCGGGATAGCTCCTACGAGCAGTACTTC. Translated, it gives CASSYSRDSSYEQYF.

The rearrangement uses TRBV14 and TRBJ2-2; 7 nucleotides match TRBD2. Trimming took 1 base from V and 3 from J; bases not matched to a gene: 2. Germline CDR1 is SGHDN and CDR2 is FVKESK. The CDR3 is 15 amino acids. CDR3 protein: CASSQGGGHTGELFF. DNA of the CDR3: TGTGCCAGCAGCCAAGGGGGAGGGCACACCGGGGAGCTGTTTTTT.

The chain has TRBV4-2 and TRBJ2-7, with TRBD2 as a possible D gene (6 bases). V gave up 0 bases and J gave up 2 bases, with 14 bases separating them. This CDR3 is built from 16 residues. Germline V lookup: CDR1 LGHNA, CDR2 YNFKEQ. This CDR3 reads CASSQDLAGTPYEQYF. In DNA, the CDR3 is TGTGCCAGCAGCCAAGATTTGGCGGGGACCCCCTACGAGCAGTACTTC.

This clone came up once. The CDR3 sequence: CSVGERDNEQFF. The CDR3 nucleotides are TGCAGCGTTGGAGAGAGAGACAATGAGCAGTTCTTC. This rearrangement joins TRBV29-1 to TRBJ2-1; D gene uncertain. This CDR3 is 12 amino acids long. CDR1 and CDR2 from the germline V gene are SQVTM and ANQGSEA. V shed 4 bases and J shed 5 bases, with 9 bases lying between them.

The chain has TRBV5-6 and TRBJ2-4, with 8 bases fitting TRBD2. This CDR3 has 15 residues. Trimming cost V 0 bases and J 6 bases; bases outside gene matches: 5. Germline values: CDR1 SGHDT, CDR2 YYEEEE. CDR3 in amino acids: CASSLEAGGGNIQYF. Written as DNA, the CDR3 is TGTGCCAGCAGCTTGGAGGCGGGAGGTGGAAACATTCAGTACTTC.

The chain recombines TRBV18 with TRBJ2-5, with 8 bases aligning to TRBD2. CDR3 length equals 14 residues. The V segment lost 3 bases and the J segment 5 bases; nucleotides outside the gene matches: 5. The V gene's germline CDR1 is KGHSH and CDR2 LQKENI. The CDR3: CASSPGLGYETQYF. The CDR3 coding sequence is TGTGCCAGCTCACCGGGACTAGGGTATGAGACCCAGTACTTC. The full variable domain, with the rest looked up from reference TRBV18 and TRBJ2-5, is NAGVMQNPRHLVRRRGQEARLRCSPMKGHSHVYWYRQLPEEGLKFMVYLQKENIIDESGMPKERFSAEFPKEGPSILRIQQVVRGDSAAYFCASSPGLGYETQYFGPGTRLLVL.

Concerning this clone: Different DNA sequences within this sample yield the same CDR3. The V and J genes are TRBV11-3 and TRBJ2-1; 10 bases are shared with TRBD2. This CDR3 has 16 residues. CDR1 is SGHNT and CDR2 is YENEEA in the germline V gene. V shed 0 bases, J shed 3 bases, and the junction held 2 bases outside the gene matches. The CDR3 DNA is TGTGCCAGCAGCTTAGAGGGGACTAGCGTCTACAATGAGCAGTTCTTC. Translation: CASSLEGTSVYNEQFF.

The CDR3 nucleotides are TGTGCCAGCAGCCGACAGGGAACCAAAAACATTCAGTACTTC. Encoded protein: CASSRQGTKNIQYF. V usage is TRBV7-9 and J usage is TRBJ2-4, with 7 bases that match TRBD1. The ends lost 5 bases at V and 2 bases at J; junction bases unmatched: 3. Germline values: CDR1 SEHNR, CDR2 FQNEAQ (reference sequence). This CDR3 contains 14 residues. The entire variable domain, with the rest obtained from reference TRBV7-9 and TRBJ2-4, is as follows: DTGVSQNPRHKITKRGQNVTFRCDPISEHNRLYWYRQTLGQGPEFLTYFQNEAQLEKSRLLSDRFSAERPKGSFSTLEIQRTEQGDSAMYLCASSRQGTKNIQYFGAGTRLSVL.

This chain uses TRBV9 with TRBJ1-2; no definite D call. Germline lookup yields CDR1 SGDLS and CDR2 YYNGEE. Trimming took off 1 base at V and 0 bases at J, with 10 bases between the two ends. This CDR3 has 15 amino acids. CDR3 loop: CASSVTPTANYGYTF. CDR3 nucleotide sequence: TGTGCCAGCAGCGTAACCCCAACCGCTAACTATGGCTACACCTTC.

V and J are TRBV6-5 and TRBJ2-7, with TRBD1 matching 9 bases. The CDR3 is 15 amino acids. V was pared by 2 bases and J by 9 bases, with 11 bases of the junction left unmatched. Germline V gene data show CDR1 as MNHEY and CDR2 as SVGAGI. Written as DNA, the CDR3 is TGTGCCAGCAGTTACGACGGCAACAGGGGGCGCCGGCAGTACTTC. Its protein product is CASSYDGNRGRRQYF.

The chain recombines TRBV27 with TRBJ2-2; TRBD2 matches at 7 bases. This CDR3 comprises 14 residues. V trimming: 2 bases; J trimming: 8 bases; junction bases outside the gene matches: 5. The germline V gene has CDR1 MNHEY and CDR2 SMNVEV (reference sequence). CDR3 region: CASSLMGGIGELFF. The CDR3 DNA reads TGTGCCAGCAGTTTAATGGGGGGGATAGGGGAGCTGTTTTTT.

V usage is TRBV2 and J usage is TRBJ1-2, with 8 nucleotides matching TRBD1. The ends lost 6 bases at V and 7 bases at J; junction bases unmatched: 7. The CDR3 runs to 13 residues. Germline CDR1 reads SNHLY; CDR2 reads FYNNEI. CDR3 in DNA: TGTGCCAGCAGACTCGACAGGGGCGGTGGCTACACCTTC. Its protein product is CASRLDRGGGYTF.

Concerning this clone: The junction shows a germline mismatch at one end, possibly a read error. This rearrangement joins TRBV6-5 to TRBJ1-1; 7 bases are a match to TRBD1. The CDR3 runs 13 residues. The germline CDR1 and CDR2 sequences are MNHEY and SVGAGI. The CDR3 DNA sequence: TGTGCCAGCTCTCTGCCCGGGACAGCTGTTCCATCATTT. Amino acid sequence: CASSLPGTAVPSF.

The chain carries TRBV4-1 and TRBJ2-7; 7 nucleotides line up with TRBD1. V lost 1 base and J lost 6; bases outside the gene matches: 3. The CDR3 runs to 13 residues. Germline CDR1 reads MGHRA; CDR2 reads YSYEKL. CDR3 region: CASSQVTGTEQYF. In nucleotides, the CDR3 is TGCGCCAGCAGCCAAGTGACAGGGACCGAGCAGTACTTC.

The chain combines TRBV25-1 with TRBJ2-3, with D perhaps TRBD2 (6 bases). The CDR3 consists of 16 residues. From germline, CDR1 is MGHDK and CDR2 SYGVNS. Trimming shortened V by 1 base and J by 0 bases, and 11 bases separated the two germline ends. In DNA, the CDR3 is TGTGCCAGCAGTGAATCCCCCGGGGGTAGCACAGATACGCAGTATTTT. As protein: CASSESPGGSTDTQYF.

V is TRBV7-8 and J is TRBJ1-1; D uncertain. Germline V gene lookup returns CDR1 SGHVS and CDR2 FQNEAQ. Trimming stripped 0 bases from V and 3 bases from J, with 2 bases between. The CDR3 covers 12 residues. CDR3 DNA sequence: TGTGCCAGCAGCTTAGCCTACACTGAAGCTTTCTTT. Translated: CASSLAYTEAFF.

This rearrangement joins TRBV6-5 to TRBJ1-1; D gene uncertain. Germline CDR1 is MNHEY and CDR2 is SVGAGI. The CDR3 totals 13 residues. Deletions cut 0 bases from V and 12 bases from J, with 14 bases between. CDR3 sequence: CASSYSTFPRPFF. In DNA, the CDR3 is TGTGCCAGCAGTTACTCGACTTTCCCAAGGCCTTTCTTT.

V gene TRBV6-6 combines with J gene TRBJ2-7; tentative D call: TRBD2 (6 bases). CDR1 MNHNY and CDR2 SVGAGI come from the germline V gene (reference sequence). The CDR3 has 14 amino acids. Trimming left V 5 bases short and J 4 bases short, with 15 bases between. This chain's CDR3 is CASSGRSPPYEQYF. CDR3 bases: TGTGCCAGCAGTGGGAGGTCCCCACCTTACGAGCAGTACTTC.

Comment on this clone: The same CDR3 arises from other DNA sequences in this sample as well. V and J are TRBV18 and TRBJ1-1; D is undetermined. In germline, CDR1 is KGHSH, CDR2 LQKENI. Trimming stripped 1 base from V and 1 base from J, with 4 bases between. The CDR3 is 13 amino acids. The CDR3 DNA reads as TGTGCCAGCTCACCACAAGGGAACACTGAAGCTTTCTTT. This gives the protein CASSPQGNTEAFF.

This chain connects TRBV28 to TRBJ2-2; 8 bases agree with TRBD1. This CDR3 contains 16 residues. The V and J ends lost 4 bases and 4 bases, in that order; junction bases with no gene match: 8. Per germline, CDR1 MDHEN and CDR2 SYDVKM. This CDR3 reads CASSSRQGIVTGELFF. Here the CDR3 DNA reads TGTGCCAGCAGTTCCCGACAGGGGATCGTCACCGGGGAGCTGTTTTTT. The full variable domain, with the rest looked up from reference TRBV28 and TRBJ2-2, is DVKVTQSSRYLVKRTGEKVFLECVQDMDHENMFWYRQDPGLGLRLIYFSYDVKMKEKGDIPEGYSVSREKKERFSLILESASTNQTSMYLCASSSRQGIVTGELFFGEGSRLTVL.

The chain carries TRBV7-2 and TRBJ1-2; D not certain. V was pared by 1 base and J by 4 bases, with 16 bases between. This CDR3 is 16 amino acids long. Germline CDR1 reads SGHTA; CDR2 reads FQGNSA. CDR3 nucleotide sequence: TGTGCCAGCAGCTTAGTAGGCGGAACAAAAGGCTATGGCTACACCTTC. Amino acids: CASSLVGGTKGYGYTF.

The CDR3 region is CASSSHSGNTIYF. The CDR3 bases are TGTGCCAGCAGCTCTCACTCTGGAAACACCATATATTTT. The J gene is TRBJ1-3, the V gene TRBV9, with D uncertain. V lost 4 bases and J lost 0, with 5 bases in between. CDR1 and CDR2 from the germline V gene are SGDLS and YYNGEE. The CDR3 totals 13 residues.

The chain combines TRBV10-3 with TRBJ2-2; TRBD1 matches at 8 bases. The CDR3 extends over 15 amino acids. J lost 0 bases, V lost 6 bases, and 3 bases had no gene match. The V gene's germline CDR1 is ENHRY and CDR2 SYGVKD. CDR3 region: CAISQTGANTGELFF. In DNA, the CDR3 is TGTGCCATCAGCCAGACAGGGGCGAACACCGGGGAGCTGTTTTTT.